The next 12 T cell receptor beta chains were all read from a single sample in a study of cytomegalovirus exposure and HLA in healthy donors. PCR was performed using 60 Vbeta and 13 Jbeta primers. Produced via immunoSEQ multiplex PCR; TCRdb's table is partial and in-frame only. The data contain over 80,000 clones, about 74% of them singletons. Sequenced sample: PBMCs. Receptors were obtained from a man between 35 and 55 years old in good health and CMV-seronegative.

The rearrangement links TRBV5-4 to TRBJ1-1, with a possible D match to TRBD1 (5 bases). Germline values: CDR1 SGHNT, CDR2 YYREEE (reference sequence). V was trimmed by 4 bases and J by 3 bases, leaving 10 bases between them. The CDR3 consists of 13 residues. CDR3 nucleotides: TGTGCCAGCAGCCGGCCGGGGGACACTGAAGCTTTCTTT. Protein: CASSRPGDTEAFF.

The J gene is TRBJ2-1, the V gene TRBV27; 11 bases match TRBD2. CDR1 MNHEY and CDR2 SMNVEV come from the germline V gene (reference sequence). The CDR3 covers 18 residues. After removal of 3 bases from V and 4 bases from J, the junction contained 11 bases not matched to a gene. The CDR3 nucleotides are TGTGCCAGCAGTTTCCGCCGGGGTAGCGGGGGGGGGTACAATGAGCAGTTCTTC. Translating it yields CASSFRRGSGGGYNEQFF.

The CDR3 here is CASSQKPGGEQYF. As DNA, the CDR3 is TGCGCCAGCAGCCAAAAGCCCGGAGGCGAGCAGTACTTC. The chain has TRBV4-1 and TRBJ2-7; tentatively, D is TRBD2 (5 bases). V was cut by 2 bases and J by 6 bases, with 11 bases left in between. The CDR3 runs to 13 residues. Germline V gives CDR1 MGHRA, CDR2 YSYEKL.

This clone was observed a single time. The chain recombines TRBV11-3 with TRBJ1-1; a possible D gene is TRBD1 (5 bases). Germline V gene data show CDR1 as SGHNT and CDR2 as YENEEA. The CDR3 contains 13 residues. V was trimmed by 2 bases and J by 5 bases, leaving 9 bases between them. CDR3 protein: CASSLSAGTEAFF. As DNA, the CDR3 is TGTGCCAGCAGCTTATCGGCAGGGACTGAAGCTTTCTTT.

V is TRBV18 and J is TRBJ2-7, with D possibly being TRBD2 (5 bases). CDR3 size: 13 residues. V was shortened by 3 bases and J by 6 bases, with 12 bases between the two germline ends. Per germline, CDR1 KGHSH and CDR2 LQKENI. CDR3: CASSPSGLPEQYF. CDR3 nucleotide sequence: TGTGCCAGCTCACCGAGCGGACTCCCCGAGCAGTACTTC.

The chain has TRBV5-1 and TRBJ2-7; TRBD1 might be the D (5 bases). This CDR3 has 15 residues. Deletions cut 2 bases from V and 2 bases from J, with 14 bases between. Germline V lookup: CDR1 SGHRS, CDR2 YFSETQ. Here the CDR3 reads CASSLGAGEAYEQYF. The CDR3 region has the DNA TGCGCCAGCAGCTTAGGGGCAGGCGAAGCCTACGAGCAGTACTTC.

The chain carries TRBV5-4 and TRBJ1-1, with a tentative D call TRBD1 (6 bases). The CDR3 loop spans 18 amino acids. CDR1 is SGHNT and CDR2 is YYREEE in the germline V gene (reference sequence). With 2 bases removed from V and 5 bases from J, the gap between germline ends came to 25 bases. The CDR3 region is CASSFSSRGRGSFTEAFF. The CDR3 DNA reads TGTGCCAGCAGCTTCAGCTCCCGGGGGAGGGGGTCTTTTACTGAAGCTTTCTTT.

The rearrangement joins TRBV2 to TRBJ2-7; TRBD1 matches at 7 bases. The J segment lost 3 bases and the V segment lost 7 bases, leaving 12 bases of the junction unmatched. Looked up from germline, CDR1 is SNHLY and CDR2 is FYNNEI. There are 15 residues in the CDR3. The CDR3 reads CASNRDRATNYEQYF. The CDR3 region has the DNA TGTGCCAGCAACCGGGACAGAGCGACGAACTACGAGCAGTACTTC.

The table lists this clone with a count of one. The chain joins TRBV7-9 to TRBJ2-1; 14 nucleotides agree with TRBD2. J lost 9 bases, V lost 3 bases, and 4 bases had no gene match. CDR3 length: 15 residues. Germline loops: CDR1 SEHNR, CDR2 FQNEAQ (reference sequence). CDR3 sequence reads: CASSLTSGGAIEQFF. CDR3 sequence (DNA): TGTGCCAGCAGCTTGACTAGCGGGGGGGCCATTGAGCAGTTCTTC.

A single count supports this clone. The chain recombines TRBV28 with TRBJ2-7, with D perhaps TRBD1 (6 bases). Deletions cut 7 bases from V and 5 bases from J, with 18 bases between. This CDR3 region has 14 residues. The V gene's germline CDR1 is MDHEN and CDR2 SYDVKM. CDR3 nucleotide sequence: TGTGCCAGCACCTTACAGGGTTCTCTTCACGAGCAGTACTTC. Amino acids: CASTLQGSLHEQYF.

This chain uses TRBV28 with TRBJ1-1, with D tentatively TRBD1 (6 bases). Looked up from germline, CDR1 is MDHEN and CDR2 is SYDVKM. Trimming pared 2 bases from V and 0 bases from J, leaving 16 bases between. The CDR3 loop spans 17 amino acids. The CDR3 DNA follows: TGTGCCAGCAGTTTACGTCCCGGGACATTCGTGAACACTGAAGCTTTCTTT. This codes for CASSLRPGTFVNTEAFF.

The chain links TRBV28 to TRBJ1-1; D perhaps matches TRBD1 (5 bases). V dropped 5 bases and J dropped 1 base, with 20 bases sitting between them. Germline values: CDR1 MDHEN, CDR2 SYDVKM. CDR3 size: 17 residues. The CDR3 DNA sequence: TGTGCCAGCAGTCCCCGCGGGGGAGGGAGAGGGAACACTGAAGCTTTCTTT. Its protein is CASSPRGGGRGNTEAFF.